Following are 19 T cell receptor beta chains from one sample sequenced in a study of cytomegalovirus exposure and HLA in healthy donors. PCR employed 60 Vbeta and 13 Jbeta primers. Libraries were prepared by immunoSEQ multiplex PCR; TCRdb keeps only in-frame clonotypes and omits some of them. The sample lists approximately 80,000 clones; approximately 75% were seen once. Sequenced sample: PBMCs. All receptors come from a man aged 55 to 69 in good health and CMV-seronegative.

This clone has a handful of counts. V and J are TRBV5-6 and TRBJ2-5, with D possibly being TRBD1 (7 bases). Per the germline V gene, CDR1 is SGHDT and CDR2 is YYEEEE. V was clipped by 2 bases and J by 5 bases, with 13 bases between them. The CDR3 spans 14 residues. Written as DNA, the CDR3 is TGTGCCAGCAGCTTCACAGGGGCGGGGGAGACCCAGTACTTC. Residues: CASSFTGAGETQYF.

J is TRBJ2-3 and V is TRBV4-1, with a possible D match to TRBD2 (6 bases). The CDR3 runs 15 residues. V was trimmed by 0 bases and J by 10 bases, leaving 17 bases between them. From germline, CDR1 is MGHRA and CDR2 YSYEKL. This CDR3 reads CASSQDGSGTLSQYF. Here the CDR3 DNA reads TGCGCCAGCAGCCAAGATGGTTCAGGGACTCTATCGCAGTATTTT.

The rearrangement links TRBV15 to TRBJ1-1; D call uncertain. Germline CDR1 is LNHNV and CDR2 is YYDKDF (reference sequence). With 4 bases removed from V and 0 bases from J, the gap between germline ends came to 3 bases. This CDR3 has 12 residues. CDR3 sequence: CATSNLNTEAFF. For the CDR3, the DNA is TGTGCCACCAGCAACTTGAACACTGAAGCTTTCTTT.

The chain employs TRBV5-1 and TRBJ2-2, with 7 positions matching TRBD1. CDR3 size: 15 residues. V shed 0 bases, J shed 5 bases, and the junction held 4 bases outside the gene matches. Germline V lookup: CDR1 SGHRS, CDR2 YFSETQ. The DNA of the CDR3 is TGCGCCAGCAGCTTGGGTCTGACAGGGACCGGGGAGCTGTTTTTT. This gives the protein CASSLGLTGTGELFF.

There are a few counts of this clone. The rearrangement uses TRBV6-1 and TRBJ1-2; D gene ambiguous. The CDR3 contains 14 residues. The germline V gene encodes CDR1 MNHNS and CDR2 SASEGT. Trimming removed 6 bases from V and 4 bases from J, with 15 bases in between. The DNA for the CDR3 is TGTGCCAGCAGCCGAAGCGGACTCAGCTATGGCTACACCTTC. Its translation: CASSRSGLSYGYTF.

V gene TRBV5-1 combines with J gene TRBJ2-7, with TRBD1 matching over 8 bases. The CDR3 extends over 14 amino acids. The ends lost 3 bases at V and 6 bases at J; junction bases unmatched: 8. Germline CDR1 and CDR2: SGHRS and YFSETQ. The CDR3 protein is CASSSGQGISEQYF. The CDR3 coding sequence is TGCGCCAGCAGCTCCGGACAGGGAATAAGCGAGCAGTACTTC. The full variable domain, with the rest looked up from reference TRBV5-1 and TRBJ2-7, is KAGVTQTPRYLIKTRGQQVTLSCSPISGHRSVSWYQQTPGQGLQFLFEYFSETQRNKGNFPGRFSGRQFSNSRSEMNVSTLELGDSALYLCASSSGQGISEQYFGPGTRLTVT.

The chain joins TRBV10-3 to TRBJ1-1, with 10 bases matching TRBD1. The CDR3 extends over 14 amino acids. V shed 4 bases and J 5 bases; nucleotides not matched to a gene: 4. In germline, CDR1 is ENHRY, CDR2 SYGVKD. CDR3 DNA: TGTGCCATCAGTGGTGTGGACAGGGGGACTGAAGCTTTCTTT. Residues: CAISGVDRGTEAFF.

The chain combines TRBV6-5 with TRBJ1-2; tentative D call: TRBD1 (5 bases). Per germline, CDR1 MNHEY and CDR2 SVGAGI. This CDR3 is 13 amino acids long. The V and J ends lost 5 bases and 1 base respectively, with 8 bases between them. The CDR3 DNA reads as TGTGCCAGCAGTCCGACAGTTAACTATGGCTACACCTTC. Translation: CASSPTVNYGYTF.

The CDR3 DNA sequence: TGTGCCAGCGGCGAGGGCACCGGGGAGCTGTTTTTT. The encoded protein is CASGEGTGELFF. The chain couples TRBV11-2 to TRBJ2-2, with D possibly TRBD2 on 5 matching bases. V was trimmed by 8 bases and J by 4 bases, leaving 8 bases between them. This CDR3 comprises 12 residues. Germline V gene sequence: CDR1 SGHAT, CDR2 FQNNGV.

On this clone itself: Germline is not matched at one junction end, which may reflect a read error. Other DNA sequences within the sample encode an identical CDR3. V usage is TRBV19 and J usage is TRBJ1-4, with 8 bases that match TRBD1. The CDR3 spans 14 residues. The V gene's germline CDR1 is LNHDA and CDR2 SQIVND (reference sequence). CDR3 bases: TGTGCCAGCAGTATACAGGGGGGTAATGAAAAACTGTTTTTT. Protein sequence: CASSIQGGNEKLFF.

This chain uses TRBV2 with TRBJ2-3; 13 bases match TRBD2. The germline CDR1 and CDR2 sequences are SNHLY and FYNNEI. Trimming cost V 6 bases and J 2 bases; bases outside gene matches: 5. The CDR3 has 16 amino acids. The CDR3 reads CASRVGLAGDTDTQYF. The CDR3 coding sequence is TGTGCCAGCAGGGTAGGACTAGCGGGGGACACAGATACGCAGTATTTT. The variable domain in full, with the rest retrieved from reference TRBV2 and TRBJ2-3, is EPEVTQTPSHQVTQMGQEVILRCVPISNHLYFYWYRQILGQKVEFLVSFYNNEISEKSEIFDDQFSVERPDGSNFTLKIRSTKLEDSAMYFCASRVGLAGDTDTQYFGPGTRLTVL.

A remark on this clone: A junction end diverges from the germline sequence, so it may reflect a read error. Other DNA variants within this sample encode the same CDR3. This chain links TRBV6-5 with TRBJ2-7; the match to TRBD1 covers 7 bases. CDR3 size: 13 residues. CDR1 is MNHEY and CDR2 is SVGAGI in the germline V gene. The CDR3 protein is CASSYGRQGGQYF. In DNA form, the CDR3 reads TGCGCCAGCAGTTACGGACGACAGGGCGGGCAGTACTTC.

The chain carries TRBV5-1 and TRBJ2-1; 8 nucleotides match TRBD2. Germline trimming cut 1 base from V and 6 bases from J; bases unmatched to any gene: 9. The germline CDR1 and CDR2 sequences are SGHRS and YFSETQ. The CDR3 totals 16 residues. CDR3: CASSLLGGALSNEQFF. DNA for the CDR3: TGCGCCAGCAGCTTGCTCGGGGGGGCCCTTTCCAATGAGCAGTTCTTC.

The J gene is TRBJ2-5, the V gene TRBV2; 7 bases align to TRBD2. Losses at the gene ends were 11 bases for V and 4 bases for J; bases not matched to a gene: 22. CDR3 size: 17 residues. Germline values: CDR1 SNHLY, CDR2 FYNNEI. CDR3 sequence (DNA): TGTGCCGGCACTGAAGGACTAGTGCAATCCAGTGGAGAGACCCAGTACTTC. Protein product: CAGTEGLVQSSGETQYF.

This clone has more than one count but fewer than ten. The V and J genes are TRBV19 and TRBJ2-6, with D uncertain. The germline CDR1 and CDR2 sequences are LNHDA and SQIVND (reference sequence). The ends were cut back, 7 bases at V and 1 base at J, with 5 bases in the middle. This CDR3 has 13 amino acids. CDR3 nucleotides: TGTGCCAGTAACTTGTCTGGGGCCAACGTCCTGACTTTC. Translated: CASNLSGANVLTF.

This clone has just a few counts. This sequence joins TRBV6-5 and TRBJ2-7, with 8 bases identical to TRBD2. This CDR3 contains 13 residues. V trimming: 6 bases; J trimming: 3 bases; junction bases outside the gene matches: 4. CDR1 and CDR2 (germline): MNHEY, SVGAGI. The CDR3 DNA is TGTGCCAGCAGGGGGCGGGGGGACTACGAGCAGTACTTC. Its protein product is CASRGRGDYEQYF.

Notes on this clone: The junction and the germline gene differ at one end; a read error may be behind it. The genes are TRBV7-9 and TRBJ1-2; TRBD1 agrees at 7 bases. The germline V gene encodes CDR1 SEHNR and CDR2 FQNEAQ (reference sequence). The CDR3 is 16 amino acids. Here the CDR3 DNA reads TGTTCCAGCACCTACCGGACCTCCGGGACAGCTTATGGCTACACCTTC. This codes for CSSTYRTSGTAYGYTF.

This clone was seen a few times. The chain employs TRBV7-9 and TRBJ1-1; 8 bases fit TRBD1. Looked up from germline, CDR1 is SEHNR and CDR2 is FQNEAQ (reference sequence). This CDR3 contains 17 residues. Germline trimming cut 1 base from V and 3 bases from J; bases unmatched to any gene: 10. The CDR3 DNA reads TGTGCCAGCAGCTTAGACAGGGGGGCGTCTGTGTACACTGAAGCTTTCTTT. Translating it yields CASSLDRGASVYTEAFF.

J is TRBJ2-3 and V is TRBV7-9; 12 bases are shared with TRBD1. V lost 5 bases and J lost 4; bases outside the gene matches: 7. The CDR3 covers 16 residues. Germline V gene data show CDR1 as SEHNR and CDR2 as FQNEAQ (reference sequence). CDR3 nucleotides: TGTGCCAGCAGCCCTCGGGACAGGGGGCTAGCAGATACGCAGTATTTT. This translates into CASSPRDRGLADTQYF.